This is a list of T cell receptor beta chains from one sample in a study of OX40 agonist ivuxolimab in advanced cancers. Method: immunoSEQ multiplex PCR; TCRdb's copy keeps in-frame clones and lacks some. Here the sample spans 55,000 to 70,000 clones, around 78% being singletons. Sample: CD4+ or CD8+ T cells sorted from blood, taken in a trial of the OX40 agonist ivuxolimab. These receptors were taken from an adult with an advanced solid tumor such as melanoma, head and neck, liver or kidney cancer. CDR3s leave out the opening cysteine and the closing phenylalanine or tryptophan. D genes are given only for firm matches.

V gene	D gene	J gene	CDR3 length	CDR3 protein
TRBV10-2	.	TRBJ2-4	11	ASSESTVSIQY
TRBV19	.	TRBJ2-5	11	ASKAGTKETQY
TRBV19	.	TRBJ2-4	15	ASSMARAKDAKNIQY
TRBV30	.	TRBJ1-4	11	AWSVHMIEKLF
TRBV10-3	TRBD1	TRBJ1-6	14	AISRQGSGDNSPLH
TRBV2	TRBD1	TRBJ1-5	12	ASRGTASNQPQH
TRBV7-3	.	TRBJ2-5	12	ASSFSGLEETQY
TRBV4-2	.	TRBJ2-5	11	ASSQDSTGKQY
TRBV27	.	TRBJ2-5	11	ASGPGRQETQY
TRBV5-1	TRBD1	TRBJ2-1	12	ASTPGTDFHEQF
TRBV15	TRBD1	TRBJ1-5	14	ATSRTGDRSNQPQH
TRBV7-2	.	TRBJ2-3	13	ASSFEGYSTDTQY
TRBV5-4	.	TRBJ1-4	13	ASSLGRATNEKLF
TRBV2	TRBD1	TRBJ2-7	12	AGLETGDLYEQY
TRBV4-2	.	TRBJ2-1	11	ASSPIGRGEQF
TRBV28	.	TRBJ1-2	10	ASSWADNGYT
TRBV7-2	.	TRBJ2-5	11	ASSLRRGETQY
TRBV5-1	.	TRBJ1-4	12	ASRIQGPSEKLF
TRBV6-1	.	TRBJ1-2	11	ASREGLRYGYT
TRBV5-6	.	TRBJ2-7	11	ASSWDKAYEQY
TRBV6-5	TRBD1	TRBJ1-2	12	ASRRTGVDYGYT
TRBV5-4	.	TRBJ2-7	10	ASSLSSYEQY
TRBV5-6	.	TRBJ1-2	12	ASSFGEAVRGYT
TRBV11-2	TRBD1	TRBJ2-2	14	ASSQQGGAGTGELF
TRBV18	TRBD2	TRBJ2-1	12	ASSPGLAGDEQF
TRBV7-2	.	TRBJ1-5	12	ASSLGGFNQPQH
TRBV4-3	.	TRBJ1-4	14	ASSQDPTATNEKLF
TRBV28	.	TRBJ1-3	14	ASSLGGLSSGNTIY
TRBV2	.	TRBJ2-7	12	ASSDWTSSYEQY
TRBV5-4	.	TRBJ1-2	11	ASSLSFEPRYT
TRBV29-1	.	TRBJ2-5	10	SGRGNQETQY
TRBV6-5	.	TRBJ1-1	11	ASSKGKITEAF
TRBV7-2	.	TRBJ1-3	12	ASSLQGLGNTIY
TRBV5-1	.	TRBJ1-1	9	ASSSGTISF
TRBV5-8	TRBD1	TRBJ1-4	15	ASSFRQGRKINEKLF
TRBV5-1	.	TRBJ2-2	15	ASSLYPPGVNTGELF
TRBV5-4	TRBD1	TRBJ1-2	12	ASSFGTANYGYT
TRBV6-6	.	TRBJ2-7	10	ASSYSSGVSF
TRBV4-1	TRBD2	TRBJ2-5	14	ASSRWASGNQETQY
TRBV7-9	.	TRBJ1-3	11	ASSSEVGNTIY
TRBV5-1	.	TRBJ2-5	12	ASSPAGGDGTQY
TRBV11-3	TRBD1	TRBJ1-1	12	ASSPTGGNTEAF
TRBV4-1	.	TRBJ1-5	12	ASSQEKEDQPQH
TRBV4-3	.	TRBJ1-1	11	ASSRAPGTEAF
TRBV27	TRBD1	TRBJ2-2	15	ASSGGQGIMNTGELF
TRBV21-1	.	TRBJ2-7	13	ASSPRSTGGKGQY